The present TCR beta chain was sequenced within a study of T cell responses to AZD1222 COVID-19 vaccine. On the study more broadly: Both about-4-week and about-12-week second-dose recipients were combined.

For this clone: Its antigen remains unidentified.

Method: immunoSEQ multiplex PCR; TCRdb's copy keeps in-frame clones and lacks some. The sample lists 150,000 to 160,000 clones; 90% were seen once. Germline V gene sequence: CDR1 SGHTA, CDR2 FQGTGA. The CDR3 spans 10 residues. V was shortened by 2 bases and J by 15 bases, with 8 bases between the two germline ends. Whole-study findings and limits: Reports say nearly half of spike-specific TCRs go after unmutated variant regions. Spike-specific TCR breadth and depth rose after two AZD1222 doses. Spike was spanned by vaccine-associated CD4 TCRs, which were dominant at 160-218 and 743-854.

The V call is TRBV7-3, the J call TRBJ2-1; D unresolved. Sequenced here: peripheral blood, sampled on day 0 of AZD1222 vaccination. This receptor was obtained from an adult in good health. CDR3 amino acids: CASSLSYLFF. The CDR3 nucleotides read TGTGCCAGCAGCTTATCCTACTTGTTCTTC.